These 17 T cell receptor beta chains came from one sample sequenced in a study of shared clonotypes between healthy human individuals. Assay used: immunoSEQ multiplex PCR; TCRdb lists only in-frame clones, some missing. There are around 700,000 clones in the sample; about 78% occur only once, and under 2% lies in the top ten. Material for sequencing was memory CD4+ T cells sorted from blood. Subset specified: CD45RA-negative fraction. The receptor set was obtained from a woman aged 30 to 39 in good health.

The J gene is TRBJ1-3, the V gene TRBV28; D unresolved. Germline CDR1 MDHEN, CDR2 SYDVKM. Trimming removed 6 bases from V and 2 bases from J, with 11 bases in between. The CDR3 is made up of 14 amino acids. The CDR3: CASSPAFAGNTIYF. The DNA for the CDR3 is TGTGCCAGCAGCCCCGCGTTTGCTGGAAACACCATATATTTT.

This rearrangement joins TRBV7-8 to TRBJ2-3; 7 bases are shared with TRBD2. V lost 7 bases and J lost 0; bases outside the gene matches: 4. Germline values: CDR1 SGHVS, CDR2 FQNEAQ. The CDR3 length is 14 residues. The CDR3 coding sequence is TGTGCCAGCAAGGGGAGGGGAAGCACAGATACGCAGTATTTT. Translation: CASKGRGSTDTQYF.

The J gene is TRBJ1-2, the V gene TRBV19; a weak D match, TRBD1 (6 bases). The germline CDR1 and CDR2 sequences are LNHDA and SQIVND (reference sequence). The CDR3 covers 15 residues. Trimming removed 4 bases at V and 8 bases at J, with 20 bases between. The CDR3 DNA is TGTGCCAGTAGTAAAATCCGGGACAAGTCGCCGGGCTACACCTTC. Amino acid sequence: CASSKIRDKSPGYTF.

CDR3 coding DNA: TGTGCCAGCAGTCAAAACAGAGGACAGGGTGGATACGAGCAGTACTTC. Amino acid sequence: CASSQNRGQGGYEQYF. J is TRBJ2-7 and V is TRBV28; 8 bases are shared with TRBD1. V dropped 5 bases and J dropped 4; count of bases not matched to a gene: 13. The CDR3 is made up of 16 amino acids. In germline, CDR1 is MDHEN, CDR2 SYDVKM.

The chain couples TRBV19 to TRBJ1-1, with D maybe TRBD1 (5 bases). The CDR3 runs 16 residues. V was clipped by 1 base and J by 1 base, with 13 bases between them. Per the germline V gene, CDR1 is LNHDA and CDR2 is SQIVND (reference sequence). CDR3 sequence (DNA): TGTGCCAGTAGTATAGCTTGGGGACTCAGGAACACTGAAGCTTTCTTT. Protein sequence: CASSIAWGLRNTEAFF.

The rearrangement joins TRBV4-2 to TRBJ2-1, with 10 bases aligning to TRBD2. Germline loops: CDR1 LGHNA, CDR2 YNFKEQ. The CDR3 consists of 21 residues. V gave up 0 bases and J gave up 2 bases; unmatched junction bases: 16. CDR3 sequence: CASSQDNPGVAGGGTYNEQFF. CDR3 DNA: TGTGCCAGCAGCCAAGATAACCCCGGGGTAGCGGGAGGTGGCACCTACAATGAGCAGTTCTTC.

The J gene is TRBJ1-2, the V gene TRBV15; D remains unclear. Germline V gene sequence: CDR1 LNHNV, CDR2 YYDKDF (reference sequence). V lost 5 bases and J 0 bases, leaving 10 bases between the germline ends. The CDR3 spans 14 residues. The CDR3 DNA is TGTGCCACCAGCCCCCGGACGGCTAACTATGGCTACACCTTC. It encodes CATSPRTANYGYTF.

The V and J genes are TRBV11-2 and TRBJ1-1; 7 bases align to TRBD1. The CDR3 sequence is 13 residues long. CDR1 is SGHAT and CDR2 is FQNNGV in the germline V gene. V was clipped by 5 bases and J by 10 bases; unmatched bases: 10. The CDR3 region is CASSSATGVGAFF. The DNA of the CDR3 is TGTGCCAGCAGCAGCGCAACAGGGGTGGGAGCTTTCTTT. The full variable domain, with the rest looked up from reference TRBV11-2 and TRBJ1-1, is EAGVAQSPRYKIIEKRQSVAFWCNPISGHATLYWYQQILGQGPKLLIQFQNNGVVDDSQLPKDRFSAERLKGVDSTLKIQPAKLEDSAVYLCASSSATGVGAFFGQGTRLTVV.

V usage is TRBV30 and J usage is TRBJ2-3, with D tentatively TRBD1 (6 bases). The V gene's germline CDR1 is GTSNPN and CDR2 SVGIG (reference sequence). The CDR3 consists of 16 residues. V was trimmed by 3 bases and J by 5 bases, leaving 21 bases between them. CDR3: CAWSLPGQGIGDTQYF. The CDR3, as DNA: TGTGCCTGGAGCCTCCCCGGTCAGGGGATTGGAGATACGCAGTATTTT.

This CDR3 reads CAWRGRERYNEQFF. For the CDR3, the DNA is TGTGCCTGGAGAGGACGGGAGAGGTACAATGAGCAGTTCTTC. This chain uses TRBV30 with TRBJ2-1, with D possibly being TRBD2 (6 bases). This CDR3 has 14 amino acids. Germline CDR1 and CDR2: GTSNPN and SVGIG (reference sequence). Trimming took off 3 bases at V and 4 bases at J, with 13 bases between the two ends.

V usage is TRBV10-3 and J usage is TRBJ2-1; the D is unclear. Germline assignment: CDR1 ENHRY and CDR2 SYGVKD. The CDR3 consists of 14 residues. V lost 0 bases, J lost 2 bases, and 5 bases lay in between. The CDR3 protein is CAISESDTYNEQFF. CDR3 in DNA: TGTGCCATCAGTGAGTCTGATACCTACAATGAGCAGTTCTTC.

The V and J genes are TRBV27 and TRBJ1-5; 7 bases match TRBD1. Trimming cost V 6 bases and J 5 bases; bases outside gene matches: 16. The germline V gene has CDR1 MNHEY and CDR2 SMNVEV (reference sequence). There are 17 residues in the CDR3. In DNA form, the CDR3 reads TGTGCCAGCAGCCGACAGGGTTTCGGCAAGCATGATCAGCCCCAGCATTTT. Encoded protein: CASSRQGFGKHDQPQHF.

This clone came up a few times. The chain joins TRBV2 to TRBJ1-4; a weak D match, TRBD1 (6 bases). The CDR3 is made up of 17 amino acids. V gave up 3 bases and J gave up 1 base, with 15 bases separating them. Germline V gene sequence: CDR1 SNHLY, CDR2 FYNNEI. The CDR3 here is CASSDGSGARTNEKLFF. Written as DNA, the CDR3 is TGTGCCAGCAGTGATGGATCAGGGGCGAGAACTAATGAAAAACTGTTTTTT.

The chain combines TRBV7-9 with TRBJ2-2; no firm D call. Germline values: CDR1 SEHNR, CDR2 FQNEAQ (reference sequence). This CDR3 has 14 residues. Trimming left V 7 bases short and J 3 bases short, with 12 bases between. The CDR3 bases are TGTGCCAGCACCCCTTGGGCAGACACCGGGGAGCTGTTTTTT. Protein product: CASTPWADTGELFF.

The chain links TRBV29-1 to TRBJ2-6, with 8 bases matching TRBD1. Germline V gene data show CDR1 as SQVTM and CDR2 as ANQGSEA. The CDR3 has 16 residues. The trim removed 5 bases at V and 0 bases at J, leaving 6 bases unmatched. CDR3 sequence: CSVTTGVFSGANVLTF. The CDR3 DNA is TGCAGCGTTACGACAGGGGTTTTCTCTGGGGCCAACGTCCTGACTTTC.

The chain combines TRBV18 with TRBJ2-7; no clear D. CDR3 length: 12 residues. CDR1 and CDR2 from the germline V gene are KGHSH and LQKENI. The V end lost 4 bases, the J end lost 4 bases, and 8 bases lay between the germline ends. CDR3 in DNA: TGTGCCAGCTCACGCGGACGGTACGAGCAGTACTTC. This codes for CASSRGRYEQYF.

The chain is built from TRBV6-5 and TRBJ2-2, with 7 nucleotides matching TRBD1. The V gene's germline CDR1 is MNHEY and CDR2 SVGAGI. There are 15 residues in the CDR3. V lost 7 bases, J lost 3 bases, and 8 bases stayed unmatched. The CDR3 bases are TGTGCCAGCAAGGTTTACAGGGGTGACACCGGGGAGCTGTTTTTT. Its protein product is CASKVYRGDTGELFF.